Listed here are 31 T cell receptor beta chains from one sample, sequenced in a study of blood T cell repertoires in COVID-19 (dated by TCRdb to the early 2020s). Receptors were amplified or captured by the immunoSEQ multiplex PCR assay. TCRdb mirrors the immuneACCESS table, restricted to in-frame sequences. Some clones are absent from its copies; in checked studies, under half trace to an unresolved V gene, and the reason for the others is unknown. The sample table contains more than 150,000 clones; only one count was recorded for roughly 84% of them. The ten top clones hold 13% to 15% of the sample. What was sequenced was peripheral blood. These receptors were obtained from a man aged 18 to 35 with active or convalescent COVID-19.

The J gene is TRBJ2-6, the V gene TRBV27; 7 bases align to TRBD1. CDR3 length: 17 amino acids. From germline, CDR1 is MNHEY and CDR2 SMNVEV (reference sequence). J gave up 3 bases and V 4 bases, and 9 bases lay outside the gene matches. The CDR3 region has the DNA TGTGCCAGCAGTTCCATCCTCGACAGGGTTGGGGCCAACGTCCTGACTTTC. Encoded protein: CASSSILDRVGANVLTF. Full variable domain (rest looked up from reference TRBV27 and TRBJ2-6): EAQVTQNPRYLITVTGKKLTVTCSQNMNHEYMSWYRQDPGLGLRQIYYSMNVEVTDKGDVPEGYKVSRKEKRNFPLILESPSPNQTSLYFCASSSILDRVGANVLTFGAGSRLTVL.

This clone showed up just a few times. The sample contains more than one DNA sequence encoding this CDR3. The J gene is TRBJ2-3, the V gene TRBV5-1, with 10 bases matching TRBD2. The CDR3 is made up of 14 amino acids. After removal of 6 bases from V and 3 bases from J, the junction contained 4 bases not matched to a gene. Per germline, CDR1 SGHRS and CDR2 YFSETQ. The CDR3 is CASKAGGSTDTQYF. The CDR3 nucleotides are TGCGCCAGCAAAGCGGGGGGGTCTACAGATACGCAGTATTTT.

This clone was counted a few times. The CDR3 reads CASSPGQSGNTIYF. In nucleotides, the CDR3 is TGTGCCAGCTCCCCAGGACAGTCTGGAAACACCATATATTTT. The chain carries TRBV18 and TRBJ1-3, with D tentatively TRBD1 (6 bases). Between the trimmed V and J ends, which lost 6 bases and 1 base, there was a span of 10 bases. Germline V gene sequence: CDR1 KGHSH, CDR2 LQKENI. CDR3 size: 14 residues.

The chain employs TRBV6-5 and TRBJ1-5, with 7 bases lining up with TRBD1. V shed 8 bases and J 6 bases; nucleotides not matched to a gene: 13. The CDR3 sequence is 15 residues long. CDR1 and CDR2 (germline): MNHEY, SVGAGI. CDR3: CASRRQGNHGQPQHF. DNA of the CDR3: TGTGCCAGCCGGAGACAGGGTAATCATGGTCAGCCCCAGCATTTT.

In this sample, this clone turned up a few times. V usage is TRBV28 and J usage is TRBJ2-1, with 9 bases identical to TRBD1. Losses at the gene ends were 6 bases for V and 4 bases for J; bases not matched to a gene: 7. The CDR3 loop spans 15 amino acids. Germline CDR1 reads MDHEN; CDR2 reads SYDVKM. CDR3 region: CASSLEGTGYNEQFF. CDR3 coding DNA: TGTGCCAGCAGCCTTGAAGGGACAGGGTACAATGAGCAGTTCTTC.

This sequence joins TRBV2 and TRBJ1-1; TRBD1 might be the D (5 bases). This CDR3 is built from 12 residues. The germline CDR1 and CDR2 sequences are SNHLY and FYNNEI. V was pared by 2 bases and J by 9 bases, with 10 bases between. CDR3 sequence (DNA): TGTGCCAGCAGTGAACGGTCAGGGAAAGCTTTCTTT. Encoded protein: CASSERSGKAFF.

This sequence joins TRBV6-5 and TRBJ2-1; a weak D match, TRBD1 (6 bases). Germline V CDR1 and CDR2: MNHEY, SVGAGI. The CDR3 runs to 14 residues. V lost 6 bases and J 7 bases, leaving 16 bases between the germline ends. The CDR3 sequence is CASSPGTLWNEQFF. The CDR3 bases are TGTGCCAGCAGCCCCGGGACACTCTGGAATGAGCAGTTCTTC.

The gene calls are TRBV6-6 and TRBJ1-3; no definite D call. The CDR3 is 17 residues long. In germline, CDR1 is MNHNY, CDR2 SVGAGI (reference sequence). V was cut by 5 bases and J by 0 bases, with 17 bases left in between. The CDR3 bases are TGTGCCAGCAGTCGCATCCTTCCCAGCGGCTCTGGAAACACCATATATTTT. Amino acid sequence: CASSRILPSGSGNTIYF.

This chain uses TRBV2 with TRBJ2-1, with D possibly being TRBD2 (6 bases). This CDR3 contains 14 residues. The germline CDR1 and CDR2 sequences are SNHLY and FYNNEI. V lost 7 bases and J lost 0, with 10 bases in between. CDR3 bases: TGTGCCAGCACCGGGAGTCGCTCCTACAATGAGCAGTTCTTC. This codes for CASTGSRSYNEQFF.

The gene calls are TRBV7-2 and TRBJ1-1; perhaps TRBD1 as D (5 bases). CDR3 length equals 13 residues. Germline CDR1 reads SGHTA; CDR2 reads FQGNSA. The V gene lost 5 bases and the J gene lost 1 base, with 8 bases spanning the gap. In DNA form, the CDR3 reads TGTGCCAGCAGCGTGACAGCGAACACTGAAGCTTTCTTT. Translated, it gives CASSVTANTEAFF.

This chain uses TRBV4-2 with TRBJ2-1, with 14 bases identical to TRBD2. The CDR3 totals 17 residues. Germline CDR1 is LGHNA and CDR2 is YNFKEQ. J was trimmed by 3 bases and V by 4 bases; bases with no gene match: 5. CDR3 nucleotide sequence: TGTGCCAGCAGCCTCGGACTAGCGGGAGGTCGCTACAATGAGCAGTTCTTC. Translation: CASSLGLAGGRYNEQFF.

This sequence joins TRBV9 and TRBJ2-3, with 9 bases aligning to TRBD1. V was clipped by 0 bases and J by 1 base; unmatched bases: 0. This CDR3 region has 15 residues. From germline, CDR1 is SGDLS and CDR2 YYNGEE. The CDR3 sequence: CASSVGQGGTDTQYF. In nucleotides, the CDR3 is TGTGCCAGCAGCGTAGGACAGGGGGGCACAGATACGCAGTATTTT.

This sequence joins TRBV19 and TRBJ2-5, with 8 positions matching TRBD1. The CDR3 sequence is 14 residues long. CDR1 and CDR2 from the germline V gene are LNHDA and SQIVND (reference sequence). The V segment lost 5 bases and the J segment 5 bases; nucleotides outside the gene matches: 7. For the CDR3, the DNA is TGTGCCAGTAGTCCCAGGGGGCGAGGGGAGACCCAGTACTTC. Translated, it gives CASSPRGRGETQYF.

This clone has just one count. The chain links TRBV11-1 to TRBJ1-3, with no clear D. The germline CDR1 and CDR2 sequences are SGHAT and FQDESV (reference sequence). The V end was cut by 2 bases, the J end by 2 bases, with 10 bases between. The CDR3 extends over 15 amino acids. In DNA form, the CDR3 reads TGTGCCAGCAGCTTACATCGAGTCACTGGAAACACCATATATTTT. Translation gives CASSLHRVTGNTIYF.

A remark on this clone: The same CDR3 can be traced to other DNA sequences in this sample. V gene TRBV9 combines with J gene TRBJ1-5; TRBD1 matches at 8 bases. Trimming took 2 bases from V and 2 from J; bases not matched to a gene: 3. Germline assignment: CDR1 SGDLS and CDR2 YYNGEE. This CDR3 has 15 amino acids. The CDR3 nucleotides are TGTGCCAGCAGCGTCGGGACAGGAGGCAATCAGCCCCAGCATTTT. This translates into CASSVGTGGNQPQHF.

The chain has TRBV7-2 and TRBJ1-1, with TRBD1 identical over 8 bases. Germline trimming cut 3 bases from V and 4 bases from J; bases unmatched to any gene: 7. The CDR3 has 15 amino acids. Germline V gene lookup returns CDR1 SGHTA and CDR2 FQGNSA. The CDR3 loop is CASSFKTGVGTEAFF. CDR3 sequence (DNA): TGTGCCAGCAGCTTTAAGACAGGGGTGGGCACTGAAGCTTTCTTT.

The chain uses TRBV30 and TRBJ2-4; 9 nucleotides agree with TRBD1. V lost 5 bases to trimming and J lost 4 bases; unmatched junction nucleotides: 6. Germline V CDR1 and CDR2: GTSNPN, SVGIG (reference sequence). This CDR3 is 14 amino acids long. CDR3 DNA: TGTGCCTGGGGAATGACAGGGGGTAAAAACATTCAGTACTTC. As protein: CAWGMTGGKNIQYF.

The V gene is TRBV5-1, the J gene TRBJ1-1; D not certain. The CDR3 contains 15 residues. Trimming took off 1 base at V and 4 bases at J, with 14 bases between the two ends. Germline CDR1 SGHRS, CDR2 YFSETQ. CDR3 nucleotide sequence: TGCGCCAGCAGCTTGAGCCCCGCACCTAGCACTGAAGCTTTCTTT. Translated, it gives CASSLSPAPSTEAFF.

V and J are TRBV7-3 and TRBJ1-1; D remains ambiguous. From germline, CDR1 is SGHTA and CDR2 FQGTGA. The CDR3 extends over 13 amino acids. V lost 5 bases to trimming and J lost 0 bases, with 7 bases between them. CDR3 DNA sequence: TGTGCCAGCAGCGAACAATTGAACACTGAAGCTTTCTTT. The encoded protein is CASSEQLNTEAFF. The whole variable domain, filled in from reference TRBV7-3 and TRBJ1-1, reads GAGVSQTPSNKVTEKGKYVELRCDPISGHTALYWYRQSLGQGPEFLIYFQGTGAADDSGLPNDRFFAVRPEGSVSTLKIQRTERGDSAVYLCASSEQLNTEAFFGQGTRLTVV.

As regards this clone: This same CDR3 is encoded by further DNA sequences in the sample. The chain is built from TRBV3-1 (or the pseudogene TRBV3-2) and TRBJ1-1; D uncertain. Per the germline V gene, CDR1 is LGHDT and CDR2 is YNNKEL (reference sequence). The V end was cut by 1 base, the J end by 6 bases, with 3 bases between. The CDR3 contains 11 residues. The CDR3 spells CASSQVSEAFF. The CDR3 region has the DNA TGTGCCAGCAGCCAAGTCTCTGAAGCTTTCTTT.

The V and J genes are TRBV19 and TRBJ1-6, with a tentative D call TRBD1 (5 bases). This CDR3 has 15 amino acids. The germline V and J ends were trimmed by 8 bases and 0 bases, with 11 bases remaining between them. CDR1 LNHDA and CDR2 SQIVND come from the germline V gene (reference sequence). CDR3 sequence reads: CASGRDFSYNSPLHF. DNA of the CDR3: TGTGCCAGTGGACGGGACTTCTCCTATAATTCACCCCTCCACTTT.

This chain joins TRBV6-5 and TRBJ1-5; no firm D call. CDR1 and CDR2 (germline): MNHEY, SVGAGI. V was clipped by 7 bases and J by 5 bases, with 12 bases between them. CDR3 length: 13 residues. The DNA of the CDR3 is TGTGCCAGCAACGAGGCCCAATATCAGCCCCAGCATTTT. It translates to CASNEAQYQPQHF.

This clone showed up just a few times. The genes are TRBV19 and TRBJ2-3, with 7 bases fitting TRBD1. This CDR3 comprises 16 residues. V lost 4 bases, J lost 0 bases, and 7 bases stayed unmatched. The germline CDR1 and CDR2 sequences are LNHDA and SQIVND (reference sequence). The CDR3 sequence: CASSKGTDPSTDTQYF. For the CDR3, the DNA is TGTGCCAGTAGTAAGGGGACAGACCCTAGCACAGATACGCAGTATTTT.

The CDR3 DNA sequence: TGTGCCAGCAAAGTGGGGGGAGAGACCGGGGAGCTGTTTTTT. As protein: CASKVGGETGELFF. The chain links TRBV27 to TRBJ2-2; the D gene is possibly TRBD2 (6 bases). This CDR3 spans 14 amino acids. Germline V gene sequence: CDR1 MNHEY, CDR2 SMNVEV (reference sequence). Trimming removed 7 bases from V and 5 bases from J, with 14 bases in between.

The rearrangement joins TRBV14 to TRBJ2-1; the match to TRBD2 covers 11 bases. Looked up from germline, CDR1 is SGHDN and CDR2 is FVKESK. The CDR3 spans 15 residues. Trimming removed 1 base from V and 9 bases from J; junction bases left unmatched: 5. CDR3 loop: CASSQVLAGVGEQFF. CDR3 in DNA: TGTGCCAGCAGCCAAGTACTAGCGGGAGTTGGTGAGCAGTTCTTC.

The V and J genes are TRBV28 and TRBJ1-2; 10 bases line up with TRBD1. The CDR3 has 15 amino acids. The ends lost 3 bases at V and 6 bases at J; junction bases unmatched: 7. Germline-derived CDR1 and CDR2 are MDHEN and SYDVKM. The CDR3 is CASSLYRGQGNGYTF. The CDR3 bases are TGTGCCAGCAGTTTGTATAGGGGACAGGGGAATGGCTACACCTTC.

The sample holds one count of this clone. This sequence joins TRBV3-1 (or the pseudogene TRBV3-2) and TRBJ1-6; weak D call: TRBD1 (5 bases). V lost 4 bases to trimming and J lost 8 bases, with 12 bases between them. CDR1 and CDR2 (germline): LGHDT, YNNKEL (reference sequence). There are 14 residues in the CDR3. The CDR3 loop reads CASSPREGHSPLHF. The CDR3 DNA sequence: TGTGCCAGCAGCCCCAGGGAAGGGCATTCACCCCTCCACTTT.

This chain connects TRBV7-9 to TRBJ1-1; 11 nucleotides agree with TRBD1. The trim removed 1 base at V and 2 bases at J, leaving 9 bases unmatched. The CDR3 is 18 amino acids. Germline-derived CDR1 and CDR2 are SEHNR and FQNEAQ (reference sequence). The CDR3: CASSLGADRGLSNTEAFF. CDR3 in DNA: TGTGCCAGCAGCTTAGGCGCGGACAGGGGGCTCTCTAACACTGAAGCTTTCTTT.

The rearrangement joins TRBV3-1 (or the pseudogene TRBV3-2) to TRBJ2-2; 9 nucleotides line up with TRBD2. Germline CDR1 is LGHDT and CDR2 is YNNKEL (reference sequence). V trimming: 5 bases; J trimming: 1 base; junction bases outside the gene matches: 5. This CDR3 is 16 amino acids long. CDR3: CASSNLAGRNTGELFF. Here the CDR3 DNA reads TGTGCCAGCAGCAACCTAGCGGGGAGGAACACCGGGGAGCTGTTTTTT.

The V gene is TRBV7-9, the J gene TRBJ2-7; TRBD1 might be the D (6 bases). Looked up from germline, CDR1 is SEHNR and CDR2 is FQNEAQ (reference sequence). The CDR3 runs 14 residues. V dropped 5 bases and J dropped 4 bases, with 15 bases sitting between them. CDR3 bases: TGTGCCAGCAGCCTAAGTAATGGACAGTACGAGCAGTACTTC. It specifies CASSLSNGQYEQYF.

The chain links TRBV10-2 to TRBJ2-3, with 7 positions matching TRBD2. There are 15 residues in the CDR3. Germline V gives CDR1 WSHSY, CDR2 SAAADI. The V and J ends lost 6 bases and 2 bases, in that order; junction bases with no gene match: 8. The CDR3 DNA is TGCGCCAGCAGCGCAAGCGGGAAGGTCACAGATACGCAGTATTTT. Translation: CASSASGKVTDTQYF.